What follows is one T cell receptor (beta chain) and its context. Per the study methods: Using reference gene primer amplification, nucleated cell counts were estimated. Libraries were prepared by immunoSEQ multiplex PCR; TCRdb keeps only in-frame clonotypes and omits some of them. The V and J calls and clone size come from that table; D and trimming were worked out from the DNA. Here the sample spans approximately 230,000 clones, 85% to 90% being singletons. This entry is derived from a study of blood T cell repertoires in COVID-19. Overall study: Acute and convalescent COVID-19 specimens originated in the United States, Italy and Spain. PBMCs, B-cell-depleted T cells, or T cells provided the cDNA or gDNA that made up the material.

Across roughly 25 US areas, participants ranged in age from about 18 to 100 years. This CDR3 comprises 16 residues. V gene TRBV21-1 combines with J gene TRBJ1-6; the D call TRBD1 from the table was never checked on the DNA. TRBV21-1 is a pseudogene segment. What was sequenced was PBMCs or T cells enriched from blood (not recorded which). This TCR derives from a man aged 40-50 years who had recovered from COVID-19. The CDR3 coding sequence is TGTGCCAGCAGCTTTCGGGACAGCAACTTTAATTCACCCCTCCACTTT. This gives the protein CASSFRDSNFNSPLHF.